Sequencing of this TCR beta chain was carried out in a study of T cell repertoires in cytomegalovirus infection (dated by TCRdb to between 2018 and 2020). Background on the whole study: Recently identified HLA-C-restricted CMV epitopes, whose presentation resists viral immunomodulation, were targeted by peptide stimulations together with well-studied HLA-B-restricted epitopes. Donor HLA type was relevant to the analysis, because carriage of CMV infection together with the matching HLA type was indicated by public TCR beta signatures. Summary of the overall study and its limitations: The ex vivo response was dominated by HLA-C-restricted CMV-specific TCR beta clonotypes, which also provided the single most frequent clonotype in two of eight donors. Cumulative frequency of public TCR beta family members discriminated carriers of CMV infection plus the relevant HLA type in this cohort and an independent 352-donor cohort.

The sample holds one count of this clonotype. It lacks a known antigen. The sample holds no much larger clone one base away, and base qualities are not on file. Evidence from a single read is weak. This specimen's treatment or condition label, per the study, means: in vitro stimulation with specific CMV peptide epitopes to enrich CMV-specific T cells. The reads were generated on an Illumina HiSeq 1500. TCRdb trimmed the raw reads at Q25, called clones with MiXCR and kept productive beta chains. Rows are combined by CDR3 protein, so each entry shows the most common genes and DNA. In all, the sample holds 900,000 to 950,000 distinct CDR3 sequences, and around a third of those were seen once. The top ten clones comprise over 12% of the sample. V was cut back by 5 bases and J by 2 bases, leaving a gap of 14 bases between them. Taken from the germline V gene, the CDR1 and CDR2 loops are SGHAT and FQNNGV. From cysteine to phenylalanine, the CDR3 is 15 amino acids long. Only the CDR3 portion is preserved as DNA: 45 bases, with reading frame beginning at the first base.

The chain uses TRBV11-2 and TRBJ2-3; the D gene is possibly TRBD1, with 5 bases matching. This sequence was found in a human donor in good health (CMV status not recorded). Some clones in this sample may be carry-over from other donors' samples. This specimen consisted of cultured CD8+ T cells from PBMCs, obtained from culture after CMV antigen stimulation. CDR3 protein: CASSAPQGFTDTQYF. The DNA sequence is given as TGTGCCAGCAGCGCTCCTCAGGGATTCACAGATACGCAGTATTTT.